Listed below are T cell receptor beta chains from one sample, sequenced in a study of blood T cells in healthy people across ages. In TCRdb, the 5' RACE reads were re-called with MiXCR into one record per CDR3 protein. The sample lists roughly 1.5 million distinct CDR3 sequences, roughly 43% occurring once. The material sequenced was blood. These receptors came from a woman under 30 in good health. Each CDR3 is given with its conserved first and last residue. Fields, in order: CDR3 protein, CDR3 DNA, D gene, V gene, clone size, J gene. A D gene is named only where the DNA matches it firmly. Size values are once, few and many counts, or a class for expanded clones, and some rows have none.

cdr3_aa: CASSLSAGVRSGADVLTF
cdr3_nt: TGTGCCAGCAGTTTATCGGCAGGGGTACGCTCTGGGGCCGACGTCCTGACTTTC
d_call: NA
v_call: TRBV27
clone_size: NA
j_call: TRBJ2-6

cdr3_aa: CASSFSTSGGPQGNEQFF
cdr3_nt: TGTGCCAGCAGCTTTTCGACTAGCGGGGGGCCCCAAGGCAATGAGCAGTTCTTC
d_call: TRBD2
v_call: TRBV7-8
clone_size: few
j_call: TRBJ2-1

cdr3_aa: CASSFTGVSDNEQFF
cdr3_nt: TGTGCCAGCAGTTTTACGGGAGTATCGGACAATGAGCAGTTCTTC
d_call: NA
v_call: TRBV28
clone_size: few
j_call: TRBJ2-1

cdr3_aa: CASGGGSGNEQYF
cdr3_nt: TGTGCCAGCGGCGGGGGTTCAGGAAATGAGCAGTACTTC
d_call: TRBD2
v_call: TRBV12-3/TRBV12-4
clone_size: NA
j_call: TRBJ2-5

cdr3_aa: CASSQDLDSQEIQYF
cdr3_nt: TGCGCCAGCAGCCAAGATCTCGACAGCCAAGAGATCCAGTACTTC
d_call: NA
v_call: TRBV4-1
clone_size: NA
j_call: TRBJ2-7

cdr3_aa: CALDRSFHYEQYF
cdr3_nt: TGTGCCTTAGACAGGTCCTTCCACTACGAGCAGTACTTC
d_call: NA
v_call: TRBV30
clone_size: NA
j_call: TRBJ2-7

cdr3_aa: CSAVIRGRSYNEQFF
cdr3_nt: TGCAGTGCTGTGATCCGGGGGCGCTCCTACAATGAGCAGTTCTTC
d_call: NA
v_call: TRBV20-1
clone_size: NA
j_call: TRBJ2-1

cdr3_aa: CASSAPRNQETQYF
cdr3_nt: TGTGCCAGCAGCGCCCCCCGGAACCAAGAGACCCAGTACTTC
d_call: NA
v_call: TRBV9
clone_size: NA
j_call: TRBJ2-5

cdr3_aa: CSARDILAGDNEQYF
cdr3_nt: TGCAGTGCTAGAGATATACTAGCGGGGGACAATGAGCAGTACTTC
d_call: TRBD2
v_call: TRBV20-1
clone_size: NA
j_call: TRBJ2-5

cdr3_aa: CASSTETGTNEQYF
cdr3_nt: TGCGCCAGCAGCACAGAGACAGGGACAAACGAGCAGTACTTC
d_call: TRBD1
v_call: TRBV5-1
clone_size: few
j_call: TRBJ2-7

cdr3_aa: CASSPSESGEQFF
cdr3_nt: TGTGCCAGCAGCCCATCGGAATCGGGAGAGCAGTTCTTC
d_call: NA
v_call: TRBV7-2
clone_size: NA
j_call: TRBJ2-1

cdr3_aa: CATSTLSGRGGNEQFF
cdr3_nt: TGTGCCACCAGCACCCTTAGCGGGAGGGGAGGTAATGAGCAGTTCTTC
d_call: TRBD2
v_call: TRBV15
clone_size: NA
j_call: TRBJ2-1

cdr3_aa: CASIGLDGELFF
cdr3_nt: TGTGCCAGCATTGGCCTTGACGGGGAGCTGTTTTTT
d_call: NA
v_call: TRBV2
clone_size: few
j_call: TRBJ2-2

cdr3_aa: CSSDRGGGELFF
cdr3_nt: TGCAGTAGCGACAGGGGCGGCGGGGAGCTGTTTTTT
d_call: TRBD1
v_call: TRBV20-1
clone_size: NA
j_call: TRBJ2-2

cdr3_aa: CSARGSGRPSTDTQYF
cdr3_nt: TGCAGTGCCCGGGGTAGCGGGAGGCCTAGCACAGATACGCAGTATTTT
d_call: TRBD2
v_call: TRBV20-1
clone_size: NA
j_call: TRBJ2-3

cdr3_aa: CAWSVLLGDTEAFF
cdr3_nt: TGTGCCTGGAGTGTATTATTGGGTGACACTGAAGCTTTCTTT
d_call: NA
v_call: TRBV30
clone_size: few
j_call: TRBJ1-1

cdr3_aa: CASSYSLGVVWGYTF
cdr3_nt: TGTGCCAGCAGTTACTCGTTAGGGGTGGTCTGGGGCTACACCTTC
d_call: NA
v_call: TRBV6-5
clone_size: few
j_call: TRBJ1-2

cdr3_aa: CSVGQHAYNEQYF
cdr3_nt: TGCAGCGTTGGACAGCACGCCTACAATGAGCAGTACTTC
d_call: NA
v_call: TRBV29-1
clone_size: few
j_call: TRBJ2-7

cdr3_aa: CASNSPGGLTEAFF
cdr3_nt: TGTGCCAGCAACTCCCCGGGGGGTCTCACTGAAGCTTTCTTT
d_call: NA
v_call: TRBV7-9
clone_size: NA
j_call: TRBJ1-1

cdr3_aa: CASRGPGRDTQYF
cdr3_nt: TGTGCCAGCAGAGGCCCAGGAAGGGATACGCAGTATTTT
d_call: NA
v_call: TRBV28
clone_size: many
j_call: TRBJ2-3

cdr3_aa: CASSNPLAGGTDTQYF
cdr3_nt: TGTGCCAGCAGCAATCCACTAGCGGGGGGCACAGATACGCAGTATTTT
d_call: TRBD2
v_call: TRBV7-2
clone_size: few
j_call: TRBJ2-3

cdr3_aa: CASSVRANEKLFF
cdr3_nt: TGTGCCAGCAGCGTCCGAGCTAATGAAAAACTGTTTTTT
d_call: NA
v_call: TRBV7-2
clone_size: few
j_call: TRBJ1-4

cdr3_aa: CASSPSGLADNEQYF
cdr3_nt: TGTGCCAGCAGCCCCTCGGGACTAGCGGACAATGAGCAGTACTTC
d_call: TRBD2
v_call: TRBV7-3
clone_size: NA
j_call: TRBJ2-5

cdr3_aa: CASSYGAGGVYEQYF
cdr3_nt: TGTGCCAGCAGTTACGGGGCAGGGGGAGTCTACGAGCAGTACTTC
d_call: TRBD1
v_call: TRBV6-5
clone_size: few
j_call: TRBJ2-7

cdr3_aa: CASSPRGSRGEQYF
cdr3_nt: TGTGCCAGCAGCCCTAGAGGCTCCAGAGGCGAGCAGTACTTC
d_call: NA
v_call: TRBV7-9
clone_size: NA
j_call: TRBJ2-7

cdr3_aa: CASRAGGGSGEKLFF
cdr3_nt: TGTGCCAGCAGGGCTGGCGGGGGGAGCGGAGAAAAACTGTTTTTT
d_call: NA
v_call: TRBV6-5
clone_size: NA
j_call: TRBJ1-4

cdr3_aa: CASSLDRRVLAKNIQYF
cdr3_nt: TGTGCCAGCAGCTTAGACCGTCGGGTGCTAGCCAAAAACATTCAGTACTTC
d_call: NA
v_call: TRBV7-2
clone_size: NA
j_call: TRBJ2-4

cdr3_aa: CASSLGPYHTDTQYF
cdr3_nt: TGTGCCAGCAGTTTAGGGCCATACCACACAGATACGCAGTATTTT
d_call: NA
v_call: TRBV28
clone_size: NA
j_call: TRBJ2-3

cdr3_aa: CSVEATGLDTQYF
cdr3_nt: TGCAGCGTTGAAGCGACTGGGTTAGATACGCAGTATTTT
d_call: NA
v_call: TRBV29-1
clone_size: few
j_call: TRBJ2-3

cdr3_aa: CASSQRGPLANEQFF
cdr3_nt: TGCGCCAGCAGCCAACGGGGACCTCTTGCCAATGAGCAGTTCTTC
d_call: NA
v_call: TRBV4-1
clone_size: NA
j_call: TRBJ2-1

cdr3_aa: CASSLARHLNTEAFF
cdr3_nt: TGTGCCAGCAGCCTAGCACGACACCTGAACACTGAAGCTTTCTTT
d_call: NA
v_call: TRBV4-2
clone_size: NA
j_call: TRBJ1-1

cdr3_aa: CASILLPGTGLNLYPNYGYTF
cdr3_nt: TGTGCCAGCATCTTACTGCCTGGGACAGGCCTCAATCTGTACCCTAACTATGGCTACACCTTC
d_call: NA
v_call: TRBV21-1
clone_size: NA
j_call: TRBJ1-2

cdr3_aa: CASSFFYTEAFF
cdr3_nt: TGTGCCAGCAGTTTCTTCTACACTGAAGCTTTCTTT
d_call: NA
v_call: TRBV27
clone_size: few
j_call: TRBJ1-1

cdr3_aa: CASSFERGGAYNEQFF
cdr3_nt: TGTGCCAGCAGCTTTGAACGGGGCGGGGCCTACAATGAGCAGTTCTTC
d_call: NA
v_call: TRBV11-2
clone_size: NA
j_call: TRBJ2-1

cdr3_aa: CASSSTIIRNTEAFF
cdr3_nt: TGTGCCAGCAGCTCCACTATCATCAGGAACACTGAAGCTTTCTTT
d_call: NA
v_call: TRBV7-8
clone_size: NA
j_call: TRBJ1-1

cdr3_aa: CASRVPWYEQYF
cdr3_nt: TGTGCCAGCAGGGTACCTTGGTACGAGCAGTACTTC
d_call: NA
v_call: TRBV28
clone_size: few
j_call: TRBJ2-7

cdr3_aa: CAGSSSGGQLEQYF
cdr3_nt: TGCGCCGGCAGCTCGAGCGGGGGTCAGTTGGAGCAGTACTTC
d_call: TRBD2
v_call: TRBV5-1
clone_size: NA
j_call: TRBJ2-7

cdr3_aa: CASSSWALDRGFDGYTF
cdr3_nt: TGTGCCAGCAGCTCATGGGCCCTGGACAGGGGGTTCGATGGCTACACCTTC
d_call: TRBD1
v_call: TRBV11-2
clone_size: few
j_call: TRBJ1-2

cdr3_aa: CASSVVAGDYNEQFF
cdr3_nt: TGTGCCAGCAGCGTAGTGGCGGGGGATTACAATGAGCAGTTCTTC
d_call: TRBD2
v_call: TRBV9
clone_size: few
j_call: TRBJ2-1

cdr3_aa: CASSFVGNNYEQYF
cdr3_nt: TGCGCCAGCAGCTTTGTCGGGAACAATTACGAGCAGTACTTC
d_call: NA
v_call: TRBV5-1
clone_size: few
j_call: TRBJ2-7

cdr3_aa: CATSDSGTKAKNIQYF
cdr3_nt: TGTGCCACCAGTGACTCCGGGACAAAAGCCAAAAACATTCAGTACTTC
d_call: NA
v_call: TRBV24-1
clone_size: NA
j_call: TRBJ2-4

cdr3_aa: CASSTTSGAYNEQYF
cdr3_nt: TGTGCCAGCAGCACGACTAGCGGGGCCTACAATGAGCAGTACTTC
d_call: TRBD2
v_call: TRBV11-2
clone_size: NA
j_call: TRBJ2-7

cdr3_aa: CASSYGTGRYSNQPQHF
cdr3_nt: TGTGCCAGCAGTTACGGTACGGGACGTTATAGCAATCAGCCCCAGCATTTT
d_call: NA
v_call: TRBV6-6
clone_size: NA
j_call: TRBJ1-5

cdr3_aa: CASSQLGLNTGELFF
cdr3_nt: TGCGCCAGCAGCCAACTAGGACTGAATACCGGGGAGCTGTTTTTT
d_call: NA
v_call: TRBV4-3
clone_size: once
j_call: TRBJ2-2

cdr3_aa: CASSGRVNTEAFF
cdr3_nt: TGCGCCAGCAGCGGTAGGGTGAACACTGAAGCTTTCTTT
d_call: NA
v_call: TRBV27
clone_size: many
j_call: TRBJ1-1

cdr3_aa: CASSRTMGETQYF
cdr3_nt: TGCGCCAGCAGCAGGACGATGGGGGAGACCCAGTACTTC
d_call: NA
v_call: TRBV4-1
clone_size: few
j_call: TRBJ2-5

cdr3_aa: CSVENRNTYGYTF
cdr3_nt: TGCAGCGTTGAAAACAGGAATACCTATGGCTACACCTTC
d_call: NA
v_call: TRBV29-1
clone_size: NA
j_call: TRBJ1-2

cdr3_aa: CSARWQGLSYGYTF
cdr3_nt: TGCAGTGCTAGATGGCAGGGCCTTTCCTATGGCTACACCTTC
d_call: NA
v_call: TRBV20-1
clone_size: NA
j_call: TRBJ1-2

cdr3_aa: CASSLLPGLGANVLTF
cdr3_nt: TGTGCCAGCAGTTTACTTCCAGGGCTTGGGGCCAACGTCCTGACTTTC
d_call: NA
v_call: TRBV12-3/TRBV12-4
clone_size: few
j_call: TRBJ2-6

cdr3_aa: CASELAGGLQETQYF
cdr3_nt: TGTGCCAGCGAACTAGCGGGGGGGCTTCAAGAGACCCAGTACTTC
d_call: TRBD2
v_call: TRBV7-9
clone_size: few
j_call: TRBJ2-5

cdr3_aa: CASLKTSGSYEQYF
cdr3_nt: TGTGCCAGCCTAAAGACTAGCGGGAGTTACGAGCAGTACTTC
d_call: TRBD2
v_call: TRBV6-2/TRBV6-3
clone_size: NA
j_call: TRBJ2-7

cdr3_aa: CASSGLEVSEQYF
cdr3_nt: TGTGCCAGCAGTGGACTAGAAGTCTCCGAGCAGTACTTC
d_call: TRBD2
v_call: TRBV6-6
clone_size: few
j_call: TRBJ2-7

cdr3_aa: CASSLGGWANSNQPQHF
cdr3_nt: TGTGCCAGCAGCTTAGGGGGATGGGCAAATAGCAATCAGCCCCAGCATTTT
d_call: NA
v_call: TRBV7-2
clone_size: NA
j_call: TRBJ1-5

cdr3_aa: CASSSYLAGGTDTQYF
cdr3_nt: TGTGCCAGCAGCTCGTACTTGGCGGGGGGCACAGATACGCAGTATTTT
d_call: TRBD2
v_call: TRBV7-6
clone_size: few
j_call: TRBJ2-3

cdr3_aa: CASSEDRGAYQPQHF
cdr3_nt: TGTGCCAGCAGTGAAGACAGGGGAGCATATCAGCCCCAGCATTTT
d_call: TRBD1
v_call: TRBV2
clone_size: NA
j_call: TRBJ1-5

cdr3_aa: CASSFVQGLETQYF
cdr3_nt: TGTGCCAGCAGCTTCGTACAGGGTTTAGAGACCCAGTACTTC
d_call: NA
v_call: TRBV11-2
clone_size: NA
j_call: TRBJ2-5

cdr3_aa: CASSQVMRNTEAFF
cdr3_nt: TGCGCCAGCAGCCAAGTAATGAGGAACACTGAAGCTTTCTTT
d_call: NA
v_call: TRBV4-1
clone_size: few
j_call: TRBJ1-1

cdr3_aa: CAWSELNLLAKNIQYF
cdr3_nt: TGTGCCTGGAGTGAGTTGAACTTACTAGCCAAAAACATTCAGTACTTC
d_call: NA
v_call: TRBV30
clone_size: once
j_call: TRBJ2-4